The 15 T cell receptor beta chains in this list originate from one sample, sequenced in a study of regulatory T cells in long-lasting Graves disease. Indicated time point: newly diagnosed GD, antithyroid drugs for less than 3 months. The TCR library was made from RNA extracted from PBMCs. Arm-PCR of CDR3 regions and iRepertoire HTBI primers were used to build TCR beta libraries. TCRdb analysed the multiplex PCR reads with MiXCR anew, one entry per CDR3 protein. The table has approximately 210,000 distinct CDR3 sequences, around 16% seen once. The specimen was peripheral blood mononuclear cells (PBMCs), collected at new diagnosis, from a patient treated with antithyroid drugs. Receptor source: a female donor with Graves disease.

This clonotype has at least ten counts. The V and J genes are TRBV24-1 and TRBJ2-2, with 10 bases identical to TRBD2. V dropped 1 base and J dropped 7; count of bases not matched to a gene: 8. The CDR3 has 17 residues. CDR1 and CDR2 from the germline V gene are KGHDR and SFDVKD. The CDR3 here is CATSDLPLAGGVGELFF. The CDR3 nucleotides are TGTGCCACCAGTGATTTACCCTTAGCGGGAGGCGTCGGGGAGCTGTTTTTT.

In its sample, this clonotype was seen many times. The CDR3 loop reads CASSRLFGTGVTKPQHF. In DNA form, the CDR3 reads TGTGCCAGCAGCAGGCTTTTCGGGACAGGGGTTACGAAGCCCCAGCATTTT. The chain links TRBV7-8 to TRBJ1-5, with 10 nucleotides matching TRBD1. The junction had 15 bases not matched to a gene; V was cut back by 5 bases and J by 8 bases. The germline V gene encodes CDR1 SGHVS and CDR2 FQNEAQ. This CDR3 spans 17 amino acids.

The J gene is TRBJ2-5, the V gene TRBV28, with D perhaps TRBD1 (6 bases). Germline-derived CDR1 and CDR2 are MDHEN and SYDVKM. This CDR3 has 15 amino acids. Deletions cut 5 bases from V and 5 bases from J, with 18 bases between. CDR3 DNA: TGTGCCAGCAGTCCCGCCGTGGGGGCAGGGGAGACCCAGTACTTC. Translating it yields CASSPAVGAGETQYF.

This clonotype was counted many times. The chain couples TRBV12-3 or TRBV12-4 to TRBJ2-7, with 11 bases that match TRBD1. The J segment lost 5 bases and the V segment lost 2 bases, leaving 8 bases of the junction unmatched. The CDR3 spans 16 residues. This chain's CDR3 is CASSLNRDRGYHEQYF. The CDR3 region has the DNA TGTGCCAGCAGTTTAAACCGGGACAGGGGGTACCACGAGCAGTACTTC.

This clonotype was picked up a small number of times. The chain combines TRBV24-1 with TRBJ2-2; 9 bases are a match to TRBD1. Germline V gene data show CDR1 as KGHDR and CDR2 as SFDVKD. The trim removed 5 bases at V and 4 bases at J, leaving 10 bases unmatched. This CDR3 has 17 amino acids. CDR3 protein: CATSGPGTGRSTGELFF. In DNA form, the CDR3 reads TGTGCCACCAGTGGTCCAGGGACAGGGCGCAGCACCGGGGAGCTGTTTTTT.

This clonotype appeared a few times. The chain couples TRBV20-1 to TRBJ2-3; no definite D call. Trimming removed 1 base from V and 5 bases from J, with 7 bases in between. The germline CDR1 and CDR2 sequences are DFQATT and SNEGSKA (reference sequence). CDR3 length: 12 residues. The DNA of the CDR3 is TGCAGTGCTAGAGGGTCCGTAGATACGCAGTATTTT. Amino acids: CSARGSVDTQYF.

This clonotype was seen repeatedly, ten times or more. The CDR3 protein is CASSSERTSGTNEQFF. CDR3 nucleotide sequence: TGTGCCAGTAGTTCCGAGAGGACTAGCGGGACCAATGAGCAGTTCTTC. The chain recombines TRBV19 with TRBJ2-1; 12 bases agree with TRBD2. The CDR3 is made up of 16 amino acids. Germline V CDR1 and CDR2: LNHDA, SQIVND (reference sequence). After removal of 5 bases from V and 6 bases from J, the junction contained 8 bases not matched to a gene.

This clonotype showed up many times. V is TRBV28 and J is TRBJ2-3, with 13 positions matching TRBD2. V was clipped by 6 bases and J by 7 bases; unmatched bases: 7. CDR3 length: 15 amino acids. Germline-derived CDR1 and CDR2 are MDHEN and SYDVKM. The CDR3 sequence is CASRPTSGRGYTQYF. The CDR3 DNA reads TGTGCCAGCAGGCCAACTAGCGGGAGGGGATATACGCAGTATTTT.

A note on this clonotype: This may come from a read error, since a much larger clone is one base off. The chain carries TRBV12-5 and TRBJ1-2; D is uncertain. The germline V gene has CDR1 LGHNT and CDR2 FRNRAP. V dropped 5 bases and J dropped 4 bases, with 14 bases sitting between them. This CDR3 region has 14 residues. This CDR3 reads CASGSARQIYGYTF. The CDR3 DNA follows: TGTGCTAGTGGTAGTGCCCGTCAAATCTATGGCTACACCTTC.

This clonotype showed up many times. The V gene is TRBV5-1, the J gene TRBJ1-2, with 11 positions matching TRBD1. Germline loops: CDR1 SGHRS, CDR2 YFSETQ. After removal of 3 bases from V and 6 bases from J, the junction contained 4 bases not matched to a gene. The CDR3 sequence is 14 residues long. The CDR3 protein is CASSWTGGENGYTF. CDR3 coding DNA: TGCGCCAGCAGCTGGACAGGGGGCGAGAATGGCTACACCTTC.

A few counts support this clonotype. Being one base from a much bigger clone, this may be a read error. The rearrangement uses TRBV28 and TRBJ1-5; D uncertain. This CDR3 region has 14 residues. Per germline, CDR1 MDHEN and CDR2 SYDVKM. The CDR3, as DNA: TGTGCCAGCAATACGGGTTATAGCAATCAGCCCCGGCATTTT. It is translated as CASNTGYSNQPRHF.

This clonotype was detected ten times or more. The chain combines TRBV6-2 or TRBV6-3 with TRBJ2-5; 10 nucleotides match TRBD1. V lost 6 bases and J lost 5; bases outside the gene matches: 6. Germline values: CDR1 MNHEY, CDR2 SVGEGT. CDR3 size: 14 residues. The CDR3: CASRTGTGEETQYF. Here the CDR3 DNA reads TGTGCCAGCAGAACCGGGACAGGGGAGGAGACCCAGTACTTC.

This clonotype was counted many times. The chain is built from TRBV5-6 and TRBJ1-1, with D unclear. The germline CDR1 and CDR2 sequences are SGHDT and YYEEEE. The CDR3 totals 12 residues. V gave up 2 bases and J gave up 7 bases, with 9 bases separating them. The CDR3 DNA reads as TGTGCCAGCAGCTTTAAAGGTAGTGAAGCTTTCTTT. Its translation is CASSFKGSEAFF. The whole variable domain, remainder taken from reference TRBV5-6 and TRBJ1-1, is DAGVTQSPTHLIKTRGQQVTLRCSPKSGHDTVSWYQQALGQGPQFIFQYYEEEERQRGNFPDRFSGHQFPNYSSELNVNALLLGDSALYLCASSFKGSEAFFGQGTRLTVV.

This chain connects TRBV11-2 to TRBJ2-7, with D possibly matching TRBD2 (5 bases). Germline V gene sequence: CDR1 SGHAT, CDR2 FQNNGV. Trimming pared 0 bases from V and 12 bases from J, leaving 15 bases between. This CDR3 spans 13 amino acids. CDR3 nucleotides: TGTGCCAGCAGCTTAGAAATACTAGGTAGGCCGTACTTC. As protein: CASSLEILGRPYF.

This clonotype has ten or more counts. CDR3 in amino acids: CASSLIGNTGELFF. The CDR3 nucleotides are TGTGCCAGCAGTTTAATAGGGAACACCGGGGAGCTGTTTTTT. The chain uses TRBV27 and TRBJ2-2, with D unresolved. Germline V gene lookup returns CDR1 MNHEY and CDR2 SMNVEV (reference sequence). The CDR3 runs to 14 residues. V dropped 2 bases and J dropped 1 base, with 5 bases sitting between them.